This T cell receptor beta chain was observed in a study of OX40 agonist ivuxolimab in advanced cancers. The overall study: A male proportion of over 70% was recorded, with mean age approximately 64 years and range roughly 23 to 79. The study reported partial responses in three patients: one hepatocellular carcinoma, two cutaneous melanoma. Whole-study findings and limits: Some of the nonresponding patients also showed low levels of normalized T-cell clonal expansion. On average, a greater number of expanded clones characterised CD8+ T cells relative to CD4+.

Regarding this clone: Its target is unknown.

CDR1 is SNHLY, CDR2 FYNNEI, per germline. The CDR3 contains 14 residues. Germline trimming cut 8 bases from V and 7 bases from J; bases unmatched to any gene: 9. The method was immunoSEQ multiplex PCR; TCRdb's version includes in-frame clones alone and lacks a portion of them. The sample has fewer than 90,000 clones; 80% to 90% are singletons. The chain combines TRBV2 with TRBJ2-1; 9 nucleotides line up with TRBD2. The sample was CD4+ or CD8+ T cells sorted from blood, taken in a trial of the OX40 agonist ivuxolimab. This clonotype was sampled from an adult with an advanced solid tumor such as melanoma, head and neck, liver or kidney cancer. In nucleotides, the CDR3 is TGTGCCAGCGTCGGGCGGGAGGGTCAGAATGAGCAGTTCTTC. This translates into CASVGREGQNEQFF.